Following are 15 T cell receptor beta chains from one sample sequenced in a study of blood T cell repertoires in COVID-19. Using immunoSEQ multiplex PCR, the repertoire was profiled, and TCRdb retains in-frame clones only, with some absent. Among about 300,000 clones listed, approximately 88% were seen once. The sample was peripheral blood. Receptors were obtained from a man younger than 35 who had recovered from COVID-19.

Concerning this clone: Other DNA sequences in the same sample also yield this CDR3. CDR3 sequence: CASSLAPRQSNQPQHF. The CDR3 nucleotides are TGCGCCAGCAGCTTGGCCCCCAGGCAAAGCAATCAGCCCCAGCATTTT. This chain uses TRBV5-1 with TRBJ1-5; D remains ambiguous. The V end was cut by 0 bases, the J end by 1 base, with 11 bases between. Germline V gives CDR1 SGHRS, CDR2 YFSETQ. There are 16 residues in the CDR3.

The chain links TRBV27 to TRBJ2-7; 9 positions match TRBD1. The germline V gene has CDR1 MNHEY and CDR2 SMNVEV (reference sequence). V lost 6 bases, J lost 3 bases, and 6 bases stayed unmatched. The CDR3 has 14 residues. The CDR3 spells CASRSGTGYYEQYF. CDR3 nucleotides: TGTGCCAGCAGATCCGGGACAGGGTACTACGAGCAGTACTTC.

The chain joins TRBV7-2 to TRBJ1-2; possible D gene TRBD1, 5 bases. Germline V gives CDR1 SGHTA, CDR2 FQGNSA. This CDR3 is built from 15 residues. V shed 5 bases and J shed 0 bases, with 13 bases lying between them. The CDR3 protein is CASSVDRGTNYGYTF. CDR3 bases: TGTGCCAGCAGCGTCGACCGGGGGACTAACTATGGCTACACCTTC.

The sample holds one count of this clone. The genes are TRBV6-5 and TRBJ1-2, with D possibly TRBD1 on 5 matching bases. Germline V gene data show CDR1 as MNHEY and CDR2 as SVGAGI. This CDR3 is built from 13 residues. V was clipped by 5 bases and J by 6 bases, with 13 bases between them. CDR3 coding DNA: TGTGCCAGCAGTAACAGGACCCGACATGGCTACACCTTC. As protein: CASSNRTRHGYTF.

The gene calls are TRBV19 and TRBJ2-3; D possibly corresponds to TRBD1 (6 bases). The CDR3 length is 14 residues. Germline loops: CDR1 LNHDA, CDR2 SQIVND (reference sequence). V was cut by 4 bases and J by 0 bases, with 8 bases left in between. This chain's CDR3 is CASSTGDSTDTQYF. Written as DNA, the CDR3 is TGTGCCAGTAGTACAGGGGACAGCACAGATACGCAGTATTTT.

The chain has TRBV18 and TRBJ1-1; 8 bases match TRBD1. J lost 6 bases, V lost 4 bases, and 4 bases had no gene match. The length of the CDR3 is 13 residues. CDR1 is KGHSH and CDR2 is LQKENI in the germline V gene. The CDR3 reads CASSLQQGAEAFF. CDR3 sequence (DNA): TGTGCCAGCTCACTACAACAGGGGGCTGAAGCTTTCTTT.

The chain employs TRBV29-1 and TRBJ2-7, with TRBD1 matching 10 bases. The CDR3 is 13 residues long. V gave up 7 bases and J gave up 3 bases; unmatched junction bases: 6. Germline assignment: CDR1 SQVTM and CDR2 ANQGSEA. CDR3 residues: CSGQGAGGYEQYF. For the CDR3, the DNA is TGCAGCGGACAGGGGGCTGGGGGCTACGAGCAGTACTTC.

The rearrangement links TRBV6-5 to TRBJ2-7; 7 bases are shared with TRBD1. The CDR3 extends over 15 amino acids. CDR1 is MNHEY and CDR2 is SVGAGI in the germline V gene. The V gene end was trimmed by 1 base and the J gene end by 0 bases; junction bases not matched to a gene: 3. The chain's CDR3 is CASSYYRDSSYEQYF. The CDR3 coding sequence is TGTGCCAGCAGTTACTATCGGGACAGCTCCTACGAGCAGTACTTC.

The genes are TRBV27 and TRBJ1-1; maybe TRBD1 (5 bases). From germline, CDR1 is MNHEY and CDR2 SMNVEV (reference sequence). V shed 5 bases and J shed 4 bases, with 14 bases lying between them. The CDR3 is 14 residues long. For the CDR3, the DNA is TGTGCCAGCAGTCCGCGGGGGAGGGCCACTGAAGCTTTCTTT. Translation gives CASSPRGRATEAFF.

The CDR3 spells CASSLETSGSYEQYF. The DNA of the CDR3 is TGCGCCAGCAGCTTGGAGACTAGCGGGAGTTACGAGCAGTACTTC. This rearrangement joins TRBV5-1 to TRBJ2-7; the match to TRBD2 covers 12 bases. CDR1 and CDR2 (germline): SGHRS, YFSETQ. V was clipped by 0 bases and J by 4 bases; unmatched bases: 2. The CDR3 has 15 amino acids.

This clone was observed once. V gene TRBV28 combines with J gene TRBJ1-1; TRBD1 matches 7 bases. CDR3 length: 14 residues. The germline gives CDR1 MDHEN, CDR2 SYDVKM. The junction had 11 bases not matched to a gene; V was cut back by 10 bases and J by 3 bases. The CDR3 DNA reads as TGTGCCACACAAAAAGGGGGCTCGGACACTGAAGCTTTCTTT. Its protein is CATQKGGSDTEAFF.

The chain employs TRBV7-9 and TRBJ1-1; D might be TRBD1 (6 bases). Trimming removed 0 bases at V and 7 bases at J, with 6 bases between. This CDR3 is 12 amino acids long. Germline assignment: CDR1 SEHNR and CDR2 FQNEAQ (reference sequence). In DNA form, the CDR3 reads TGTGCCAGCAGCTTAGCGGACAGTGAAGCTTTCTTT. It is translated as CASSLADSEAFF.

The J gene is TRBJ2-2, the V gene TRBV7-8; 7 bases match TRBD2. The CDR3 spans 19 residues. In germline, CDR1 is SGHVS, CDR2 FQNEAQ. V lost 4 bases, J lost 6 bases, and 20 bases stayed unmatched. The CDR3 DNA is TGTGCCAGCAGCTGGGGGGGTACACGACGGCTAGCGAGGGCCGGGGAGCTGTTTTTT. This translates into CASSWGGTRRLARAGELFF.

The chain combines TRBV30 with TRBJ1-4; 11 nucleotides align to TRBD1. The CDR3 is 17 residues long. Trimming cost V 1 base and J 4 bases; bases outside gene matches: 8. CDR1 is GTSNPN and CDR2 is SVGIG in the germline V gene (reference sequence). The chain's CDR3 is CAWSGGTGGGLNEKLFF. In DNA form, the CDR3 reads TGTGCCTGGAGTGGCGGGACAGGGGGAGGCCTTAATGAAAAACTGTTTTTT. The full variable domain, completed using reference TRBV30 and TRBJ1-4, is SQTIHQWPATLVQPVGSPLSLECTVEGTSNPNLYWYRQAAGRGLQLLFYSVGIGQISSEVPQNLSASRPQDRQFILSSKKLLLSDSGFYLCAWSGGTGGGLNEKLFFGSGTQLSVL.

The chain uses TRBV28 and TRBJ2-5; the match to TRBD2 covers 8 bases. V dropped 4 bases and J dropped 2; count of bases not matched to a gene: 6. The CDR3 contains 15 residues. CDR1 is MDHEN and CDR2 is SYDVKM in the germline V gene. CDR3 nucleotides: TGTGCCAGCAGTTCACTAGCGGAACTTCAAGAGACCCAGTACTTC. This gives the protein CASSSLAELQETQYF.